The entry below describes one T cell receptor beta chain. This clone was recorded a few times. Its antigen is currently not known. There are no base qualities to consult, and no much larger clone falls within one base. Libraries were prepared through the immunoSEQ multiplex PCR assay. For the multiplex PCR, a mixture combining 60 forward primers for TCR Vbeta segments and 13 reverse primers for TCR Jbeta segments was used. A multiplex PCR assay on genomic DNA amplified the CDR3 region of rearranged TCR beta genes. Amplified TCR beta libraries were sequenced as 87-base-pair reads on the Illumina HiSeq System. On the authors' methods: In a later analysis, roughly 80 million unique TCR beta chains were counted across the approximately 640 repertoires, and roughly 11 million of these chains were shared by at least two donors. Raw reads were error-corrected and collapsed into unique sequences with a nearest-neighbor algorithm that merged closely related sequences to remove PCR and sequencing errors. To assign V, D and J gene segments, CDR3 sequences were aligned to IMGT reference sequences. Each retained sequence needed at least a six-nucleotide match to both a V gene segment and a J gene segment. A rearrangement was called productive if the CDR3 had no stop codons and remained in frame with V and J, and every other rearrangement was called non-productive. CDR3 was defined according to IMGT convention as the region running from the second conserved V-encoded cysteine to the conserved J-encoded phenylalanine. In an earlier analysis of 587 of the donors, sequences lacking an unambiguous match to a single V gene segment were excluded. In an earlier analysis of a few hundred of the donors, V segments were called functional above 56.7% productive rearrangements and were called segregating when the between-donor standard deviation exceeded 5%. To diagnose cytomegalovirus status from the catalog of TCR beta chain sequences, a statistical classification framework was built. In a later analysis, V and J genes were assigned by comparing TCR nucleotide sequences against IMGT/GENE-DB human TR gene sequences. In a later analysis, CDR3 sequences and most-parsimonious VDJ recombination scenarios were assigned using the TCRdist pipeline. In a later analysis, each TCR beta chain was defined by its CDR3 amino acid sequence together with its V-gene family, and reads without a unique V-gene family were excluded. As a way to deal with suspected cross-contamination and a sequencing artifact, a later analysis dropped over 550 nucleotide sequences that were highly shared and had low generation probability. For each public chain, a later analysis derived a clonal expansion index from normalized ranks of inferred template counts within each repertoire. A later analysis computed generation probabilities with a VDJ recombination model fitted to out-of-frame rearrangements, and checked the results against IGoR. Hypergeometric tests were used in a later analysis to score TCR-TCR, TCR-HLA and TCR-CMV co-occurrence, with a repertoire-size bias correction applied to the TCR pairs. To estimate false discovery rates, a later analysis permuted the HLA or CMV assignments 20 times. In a later analysis, co-occurring TCRs were grouped using DBSCAN, with TCRdist sequence similarity added in when clustering inside HLA-allele-positive subsets. For co-occurrence clustering, repertoires with fewer than 30,000 or more than 120,000 public chains were excluded, along with four to six repertoires with anomalous nucleotide sharing. TCRdb took this table from immuneACCESS and kept in-frame rearrangements with V and J called. Such tables lack part of the clones; where checked against another copy, unresolved V genes explain under half of the gap, and the rest is unexplained. V and J calls and clone size are those listed in that table; D and trimming were worked out from the DNA. Within this sample are about 110,000 clones, with approximately 81% of them counted one time only. The leading ten clones occupy about 2.7% of the sample.

This sample is part of a study of cytomegalovirus exposure and HLA in healthy donors (dated by TCRdb to the late 2010s). Describing the broader study: In an earlier analysis of approximately 500 of the donors, 276 Gb of sequence data and 100 million or so unique TCR beta sequences from about 179 million T cells were reported. Class I and class II HLA loci were covered by the typing at four-digit resolution. An early release covering about 600 HLA-typed donors comprised roughly 300 gigabases of sequencing data and approximately 80 million unique TCR sequences. High-throughput TCR immunosequencing, statistical association of individual TCRs with disease status, and machine learning were combined to predict cytomegalovirus infection status. Because of strong linkage in the cohort, roughly five DR-DQ haplotypes were treated as single units for association and clustering. Every repertoire in the discovery cohort had been generated on one and the same sequencing platform. Typing coverage varied by locus: roughly 629-640 donors for A, B, C, DRB1 and DQB1; approximately 560 for DQA1; 600 to 610 for DPA1; some 470 for DPB1. Rather than drawing on any new phenotypic data, the later analysis identified candidate immune exposures from TCR beta sequences and the way those sequences occurred across donors. Donor age, sex, ethnicity and CMV serostatus were collected together with the repertoire data. In a later analysis, previously published TCR beta repertoires from 500 to 750 donors were re-analyzed and high-resolution HLA genotyping was added so that TCR occurrence patterns could be studied. The genetic ancestry cluster associated with self-reported Caucasian donors included over 65% of the roughly 400 genotyped donors. Among roughly 400 genotyped donors of the cohort, an average of about 240,000 unique TCR beta nucleotide sequences were sequenced per donor, approximately 20% of them non-productive. The aim of the study was to test whether cataloging public T cell receptors could identify signatures of past pathogen exposure. A later genetic analysis took genome-wide SNP genotypes for about 60% of the roughly 670 donors and used that subset as a discovery cohort. Besides the first cohort of more than 650 subjects, a separate validation cohort made up of over 95 different subjects was used. The study profiled the T cell repertoires of 550 to 700 subjects by immunosequencing and related them to cytomegalovirus serostatus. To decide whether each TCR beta V gene segment behaved as functional or pseudogenic, an earlier analysis of fewer than 750 of the donors relied on high-throughput TCR beta sequencing.

Study-wide findings and limitations: An association between a missense DCLRE1C variant and V-gene and J-gene trimming of TCR beta chains was found in a later genetic analysis and replicated in an independent cohort. In this cohort, only TCR beta chains were sequenced, and detectable features were limited by the absence of alpha or paired-chain data. In an earlier analysis of 587 of the donors, most TCR beta V segments appeared in productive rearrangements about 87% or about 30% of the time, broadly matching IMGT annotations. When HLA alleles, especially DR and DQ, strongly co-occurred, TCR associations were difficult to assign to individual alleles. Roughly uniform sequencing depth across donors was assumed in presence/absence analyses, although this assumption may not hold. A further reported finding was that TCR beta sequences accurately predicted the HLA-A and HLA-B alleles for most subjects in the first cohort. A later analysis found that TCR association rates varied across HLA loci, with DRB1 alleles showing the most associated TCRs and HLA-C alleles the fewest. Over 15 rarely observed V segments, including chromosome 9 orphons, were excluded from the earlier analysis of about 610 of the donors because counts were too low. A cluster of highly shared sequence variants was judged likely to represent a technical artifact of the sequencing pipeline. The study listed over 150 TCR beta chains as associated with cytomegalovirus. For the cohort, immune exposure information was limited to CMV serostatus. At a false discovery rate of 0.05, a later analysis linked around 15,000 TCR beta sequences to specific HLA alleles. A later analysis reported that several top co-occurrence clusters appeared linked to parvovirus B19, influenza, CMV and Epstein-Barr virus. In both the original and validation cohorts, the classifier was reported to diagnose cytomegalovirus status with high specificity and sensitivity. Because the 87-base-pair reads could not distinguish some IMGT-functional V segments, including TRBV6-2 and TRBV6-3, those segments were excluded. Because some donors lacked HLA typing at each locus, the association tests relied only on the typed subset. A few of the identified cytomegalovirus-associated TCR beta chains were confirmed in vitro to be specific for cytomegalovirus antigens. A later analysis found that HLA-associated TCR beta chains were more clonally expanded and had lower generation probabilities than equally common non-associated chains. Compared with the approximately 670-donor mean, donors in an Asian-associated ancestry cluster had fewer N-insertions in productive TCRs, according to a later genetic analysis. While some public TCRs were present in many individuals, most TCR sequences turned up only very rarely across donors. A later analysis found that most CMV-associated TCR beta chains appeared HLA-restricted, with HLA associations seemingly driven largely by CMV exposure. It was suggested by the authors that the approach could potentially be generalized to other disease states and immunological phenotypes. Linkage disequilibrium might explain the correlated functional status among segregating V segments, but an unknown experimental factor could not be excluded.

The cohort was made up of 666 healthy bone marrow donors. At the time of sampling, every cohort member was nominally healthy, though immune exposures that went unrecorded were likely present. The donor tested CMV seropositive and was one of the 289 seropositive cohort members. A peripheral blood sample was provided by each donor, and peripheral blood mononuclear cells were used for TCR beta sequencing. The Qiagen DNeasy Blood Extraction Kit was used to extract genomic DNA from the blood cell samples. Trimming takes 6 bases off V and 8 bases off J; junction bases not matched to a gene: 8. The germline V gene specifies MNHEY as CDR1 and SVGAGI as CDR2. The CDR3 covers 13 residues, taking in both the cysteine and the phenylalanine. Left in the record is the CDR3 DNA by itself, 39 bases read in frame from the first base.

Sequenced input: PBMCs. This sequence was found in a young woman in good health and CMV-seropositive. The V and J segments used are TRBV6-5 and TRBJ1-2, with 8 middle bases fitting TRBD1. The nucleotide sequence reads TGTGCCAGCAGCCAGGACAGGGAGGAGGGCTACACCTTC. This yields the protein CASSQDREEGYTF.